This T cell receptor beta chain was recovered during a study of T cell repertoires in cytomegalovirus infection. Study context: CMV infection plus the matching HLA type was flagged by public TCR beta signatures. Study observations and caveats: Summed frequency of shared TCR beta families picked out CMV carriers who also had the relevant HLA. It was HLA-C-restricted CMV-specific TCR beta clonotypes that dominated the response ex vivo.

Trimming cost V 1 base and J 3 bases; bases outside gene matches: 5. The CDR3 runs 16 residues. TCRdb re-analysed the reads in MiXCR, keeping a single row per CDR3 protein. The profile covers over 90,000 distinct CDR3 sequences, with approximately 15% appearing a single time and more than 7% taken by the ten largest. This clonotype was seen repeatedly, ten times or more. The antigen remains unidentified. Specimen: PBMCs. V and J are TRBV12-3 or TRBV12-4 and TRBJ2-1; the match to TRBD2 covers 8 bases. The receptor's source is a human donor in good health (CMV status not recorded). Some clones in this sample may be carry-over from other donors' samples. CDR3: CASSLEGGGFYNEQFF. Here the CDR3 DNA reads TGTGCCAGCAGTTTAGAAGGCGGGGGGTTCTACAATGAGCAGTTCTTC.